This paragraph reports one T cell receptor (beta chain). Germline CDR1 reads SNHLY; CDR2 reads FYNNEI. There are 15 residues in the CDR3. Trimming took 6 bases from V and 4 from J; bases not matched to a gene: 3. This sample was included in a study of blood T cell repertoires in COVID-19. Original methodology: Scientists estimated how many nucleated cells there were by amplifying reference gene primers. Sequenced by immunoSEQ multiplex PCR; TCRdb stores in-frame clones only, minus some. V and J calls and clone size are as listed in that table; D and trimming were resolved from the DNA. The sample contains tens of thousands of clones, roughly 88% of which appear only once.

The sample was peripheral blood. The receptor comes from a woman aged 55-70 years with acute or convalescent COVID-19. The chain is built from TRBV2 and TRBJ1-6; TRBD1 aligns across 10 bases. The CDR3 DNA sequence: TGTGCCAGCAGCGCGGACAGGGGGTATAATTCACCCCTCCACTTT. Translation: CASSADRGYNSPLHF.